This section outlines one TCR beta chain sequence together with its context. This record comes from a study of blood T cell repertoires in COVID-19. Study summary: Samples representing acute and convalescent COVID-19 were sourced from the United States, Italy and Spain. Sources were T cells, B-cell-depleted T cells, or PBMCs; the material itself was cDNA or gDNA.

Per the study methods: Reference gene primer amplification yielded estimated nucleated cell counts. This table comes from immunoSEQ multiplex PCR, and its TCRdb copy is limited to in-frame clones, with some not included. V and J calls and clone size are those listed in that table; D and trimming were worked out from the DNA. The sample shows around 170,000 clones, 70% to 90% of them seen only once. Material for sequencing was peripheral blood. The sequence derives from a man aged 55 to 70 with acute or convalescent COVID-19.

CDR3 loop: CASSYSPGGINSPLHF. CDR3 coding DNA: TGTGCCAGCAGTTACTCGCCAGGGGGGATTAATTCACCCCTCCACTTT. The chain links TRBV6-5 to TRBJ1-6; 7 nucleotides agree with TRBD1. The germline V gene has CDR1 MNHEY and CDR2 SVGAGI. This CDR3 spans 16 amino acids. V gave up 0 bases and J gave up 6 bases; unmatched junction bases: 5.